This TCR beta chain was found in a study of siplizumab effects on memory and regulatory T cells. Overall study findings and caveats: Naive T cells were seen as more diverse than memory cells and as major alloresponse contributors.

Around 100,000 TCR templates per sample were assayed. Repertoires were generated with immunoSEQ multiplex PCR, while TCRdb's copy carries only in-frame clones and drops some. The sample lists 70,000 to 95,000 clones, over 85% seen once, with around 6.5% in the top ten. Germline values: CDR1 SEHNR, CDR2 FQNEAQ (reference sequence). Unmatched junction bases numbered 12, after V lost 5 bases and J lost 5 bases. The CDR3 sequence is 16 residues long. About this clone: Its cognate antigen is unknown.

The chain couples TRBV7-9 to TRBJ2-7; 10 bases match TRBD2. The sequence derives from a human donor in good health. The sequenced sample was CD8+ T cells sorted from blood. CDR3 sequence reads: CASSPPTSGNPHEQYF. CDR3 sequence (DNA): TGTGCCAGCAGCCCCCCCACTAGCGGGAACCCCCACGAGCAGTACTTC.